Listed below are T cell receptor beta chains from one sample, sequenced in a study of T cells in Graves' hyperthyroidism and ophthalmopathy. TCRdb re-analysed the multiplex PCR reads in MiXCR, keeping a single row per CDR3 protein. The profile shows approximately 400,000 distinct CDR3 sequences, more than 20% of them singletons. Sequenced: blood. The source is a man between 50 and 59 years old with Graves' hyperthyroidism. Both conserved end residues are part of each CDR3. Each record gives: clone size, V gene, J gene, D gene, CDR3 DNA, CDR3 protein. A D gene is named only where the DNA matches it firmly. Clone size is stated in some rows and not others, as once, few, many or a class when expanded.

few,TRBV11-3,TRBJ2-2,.,TGTGCCAGCACCCCGCGGGAAGGCACCGGGGAGCTGTTTTTT,CASTPREGTGELFF
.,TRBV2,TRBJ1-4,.,TGTGCCAGCTGCCGTAGGGGGGAAAAACTGTTTTTT,CASCRRGEKLFF
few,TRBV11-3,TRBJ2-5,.,TGTGCCAGCAGCTTAGTAGGCGGACCCGAAGAGACCCAGTACTTC,CASSLVGGPEETQYF
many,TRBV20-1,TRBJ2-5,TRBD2,TGCAGTGCGCCTCTAGCGGGAGGAGAGACCCAGTACTTC,CSAPLAGGETQYF
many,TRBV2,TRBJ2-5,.,TGTGCCAGCAGACAGGGAACTTCCCAAGAGACCCAGTACTTC,CASRQGTSQETQYF
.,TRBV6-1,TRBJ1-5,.,TGTGCCAGCGTAACATCCCAGGGCGCGGGCAATCAGCCCCAGCATTTT,CASVTSQGAGNQPQHF
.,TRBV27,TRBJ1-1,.,TGTGCCAGCAGCAACACGGCGAACACTGAAGCTTTCTTT,CASSNTANTEAFF
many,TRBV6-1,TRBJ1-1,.,TGTGCCAGCAGGAAACGAGGAGGGGACTGGCCCACTGAAGCTTTCTTT,CASRKRGGDWPTEAFF
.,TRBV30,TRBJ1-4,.,TGTGCCTGGAGGTCGCGGACAGAGAATGAAAAACTGTTTTTT,CAWRSRTENEKLFF
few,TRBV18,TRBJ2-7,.,TGTGCCACCTCGGGCCGGGGCTCCTACGAGCAGTACTTC,CATSGRGSYEQYF
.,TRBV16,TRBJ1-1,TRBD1,TGTGCCAGCAGCCGTGGGACAGGGACGGGCACTGAAGCTTTCTTT,CASSRGTGTGTEAFF
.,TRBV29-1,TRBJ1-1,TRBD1,TGCAGCGGGGACAGGGGGCTAGGGAACACTGAAGCTTTCTTT,CSGDRGLGNTEAFF
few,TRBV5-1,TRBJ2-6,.,TGCGCCAGCAACAGGGATCGCCCTGGGGCCAACGTCCTGACTTTC,CASNRDRPGANVLTF
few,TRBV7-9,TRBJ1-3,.,TGTGCCAGCAGCCCTGCATGGACAGCAAACACCATATATTTT,CASSPAWTANTIYF
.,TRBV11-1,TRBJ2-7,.,TGTGCCAGCAGCTACATCCGGGACACCTCCTACGAGCAGTACTTC,CASSYIRDTSYEQYF
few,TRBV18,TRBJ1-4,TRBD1,TGTGCCAGCTCCTCCCGGGACAGGGCGGAAAAACTGTTTTTT,CASSSRDRAEKLFF
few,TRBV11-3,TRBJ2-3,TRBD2,TGTGCCAGCAGCTTCCAGGGGACTAGCGGGAGCACAGATACGCAGTATTTT,CASSFQGTSGSTDTQYF
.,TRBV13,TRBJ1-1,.,TGTGCCAGCAGTAGAACAGGGTTCACTGAAGCTTTCTTT,CASSRTGFTEAFF
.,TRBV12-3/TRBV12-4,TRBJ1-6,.,TGTGCCAGCAGTCGGGGTGGGGGGGCTTTTTCACCCCTCCACTTT,CASSRGGGAFSPLHF
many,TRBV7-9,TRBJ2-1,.,TGTGCCAGCAGCGACAACTCCTACAATGAGCAGTTCTTC,CASSDNSYNEQFF
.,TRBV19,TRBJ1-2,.,TGTGCCAGCCAAATGGGCAGGGCGGAGGGCTACACCTTC,CASQMGRAEGYTF
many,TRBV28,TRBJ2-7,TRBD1,TGTGCCAGCAGTTTACAGACAGGGGGTGCCAACGAGCAGTACTTC,CASSLQTGGANEQYF
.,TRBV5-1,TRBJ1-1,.,TGCGCCAGCAGCACAGCAGGGAGGACTGAAGCTTTCTTT,CASSTAGRTEAFF
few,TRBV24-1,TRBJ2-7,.,TGTGCCACCAGTGACTCTGGGAGCGCCGAGCAGTACTTC,CATSDSGSAEQYF
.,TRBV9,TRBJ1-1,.,TGTGCCAGCAGCGTATCCTATGGGGACACTGAAGCTTTCTTT,CASSVSYGDTEAFF
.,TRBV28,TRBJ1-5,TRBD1,TGTGCCAGCAGTTTTCTGGCGGACAGGTCGAATCAGCCCCAGCATTTT,CASSFLADRSNQPQHF
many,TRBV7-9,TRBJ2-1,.,TGTGCCAGCAGTTCAGAGGCGAACGGCAATGAGCAGTTCTTC,CASSSEANGNEQFF
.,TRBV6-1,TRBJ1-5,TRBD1,TGTGCCAGCAGATCTGGACAGGGGGCGAGTCAGCCCCAGCATTTT,CASRSGQGASQPQHF
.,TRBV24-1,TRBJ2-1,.,TGTGCCACCAGTGATGATCTCGTGGGTTCCTCCTACAATGAGCAGTTCTTC,CATSDDLVGSSYNEQFF
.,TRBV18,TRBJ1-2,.,TGTGCCACCTCCCCGACACAGGCGACGGGCTATGGCTACACCTTC,CATSPTQATGYGYTF
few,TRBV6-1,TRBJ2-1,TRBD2,TGTGCCAGCAGTCGGCGGGAGGTCTATAGGGGGTACAATGAGCAGTTCTTC,CASSRREVYRGYNEQFF
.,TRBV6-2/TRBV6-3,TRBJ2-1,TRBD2,TGTGCCAGCGGTGGGGGGACTAGCGGGGGGGAGTTCTTC,CASGGGTSGGEFF
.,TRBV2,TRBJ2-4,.,TGTGCCAGCAGTGACTGGGGGGCGCATAACATTCAGTACTTC,CASSDWGAHNIQYF
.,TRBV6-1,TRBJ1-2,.,TGTGCCAGCACCCAGAAGGGCCACCTAAACTATGGCTACACCTTC,CASTQKGHLNYGYTF
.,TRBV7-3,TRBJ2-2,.,TGTGCCAGCAGCTTAATGGTCCCCGGGGAGCTGTTTTTT,CASSLMVPGELFF
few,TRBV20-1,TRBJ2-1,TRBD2,TGCAGTGCTGTGACTAGCGCCTACAATGAGCAGTTCTTC,CSAVTSAYNEQFF
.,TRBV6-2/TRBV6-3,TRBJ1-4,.,TGTGCCAGCACCGAACGAGGTGAAAAACTGTTTTTT,CASTERGEKLFF
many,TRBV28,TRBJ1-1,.,TGTGCCAGCAGTCCCTCCCGGGGAGGGGGTAAGAACACTGAAGCTTTCTTT,CASSPSRGGGKNTEAFF
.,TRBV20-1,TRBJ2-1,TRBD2,TGCAGTGCTACTAGACTAGCGTTTAATGAGCAGTTCTTC,CSATRLAFNEQFF
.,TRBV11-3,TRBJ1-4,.,TGTGCCAGCAGCTTCGAGGCGACCTCAGGAGCAACTAATGAAAAACTGGTTTTT,CASSFEATSGATNEKLVF
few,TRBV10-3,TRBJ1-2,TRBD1,TGTGCCATCACCTTGGACAGGGAGGGCTATGGCTACACCTTC,CAITLDREGYGYTF
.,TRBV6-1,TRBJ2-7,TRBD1,TGTGCCAGCACCGACCGGACAGGGAAGCACAACGAGCAGTACTTC,CASTDRTGKHNEQYF
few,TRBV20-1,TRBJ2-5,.,TGCAGTGCTACAAACTACATTCTTCGTAGGGACCAAGAGACCCAGTACTTC,CSATNYILRRDQETQYF
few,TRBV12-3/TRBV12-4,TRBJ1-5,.,TGTGCCAGCAGTTTTAGTAGGCTCCGGGGGCAGCCCCAGCATTTT,CASSFSRLRGQPQHF
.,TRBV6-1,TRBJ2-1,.,TGTGCCAGCAGAACCCGGAGGGGGTCCTACAATGAGCAGTTCTTC,CASRTRRGSYNEQFF
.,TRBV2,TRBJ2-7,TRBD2,TGTGCCAGCAGATTAGGTAGCGGGAGTTACGAGCAGTACTTC,CASRLGSGSYEQYF
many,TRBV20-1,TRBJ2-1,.,TGCAGTGCTCAGCCAGGGGATGAGCAGTTCTTC,CSAQPGDEQFF
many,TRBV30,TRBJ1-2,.,TGTGCCTGGAGTGGAAGATTTAACTATGGCTACACCTTC,CAWSGRFNYGYTF
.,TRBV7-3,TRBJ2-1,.,TGTGCCAGCAGTAAGGGGGGGGAGAGGAATGAGCAGTTCTTC,CASSKGGERNEQFF
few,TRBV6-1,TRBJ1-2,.,TGTGCCAGCAGTGAAGCGAGAGGACTGGGGAACTATGGCTACACCTTC,CASSEARGLGNYGYTF
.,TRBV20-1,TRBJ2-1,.,TGCAGTGCTAGTGGTTCTGGCGGATCTCTGGGTGAGCAGTTCTTC,CSASGSGGSLGEQFF
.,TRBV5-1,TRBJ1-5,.,TGCGCCAGCAGCTTGGAGGGCAAAGGGCCCCAGCATTTT,CASSLEGKGPQHF
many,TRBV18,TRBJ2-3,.,TGTGCCAGCTCACCGCGGGGTGGAGATACGCAGTATTTT,CASSPRGGDTQYF
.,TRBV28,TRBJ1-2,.,TGTGCCAGCAGTTTAACCAGGGCCTATGGCTACACCTTC,CASSLTRAYGYTF
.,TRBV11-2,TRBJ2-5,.,TGTGCCAGCAGCTTAGGGGGGGATGCGGAGGCCCAGTACTTC,CASSLGGDAEAQYF
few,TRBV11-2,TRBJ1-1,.,TGTGCCAGCAGCTCCGAGGGACTGGAAGGGACTGAAGCTTTCTTT,CASSSEGLEGTEAFF
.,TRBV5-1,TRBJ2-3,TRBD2,TGCGCCAGCAGGATCTCAGCGGGAGGGCCGTTGAATACGCAGTATTTT,CASRISAGGPLNTQYF
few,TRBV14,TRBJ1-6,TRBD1,TGTGCCAGCAGCCAGACCGGGACAGATGACCTTTTCGATTCACCCCTCCACTTT,CASSQTGTDDLFDSPLHF
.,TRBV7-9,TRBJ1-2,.,TGTGCCAGCAGGGGGGGCCCGGACTATGGCTACACCTTC,CASRGGPDYGYTF